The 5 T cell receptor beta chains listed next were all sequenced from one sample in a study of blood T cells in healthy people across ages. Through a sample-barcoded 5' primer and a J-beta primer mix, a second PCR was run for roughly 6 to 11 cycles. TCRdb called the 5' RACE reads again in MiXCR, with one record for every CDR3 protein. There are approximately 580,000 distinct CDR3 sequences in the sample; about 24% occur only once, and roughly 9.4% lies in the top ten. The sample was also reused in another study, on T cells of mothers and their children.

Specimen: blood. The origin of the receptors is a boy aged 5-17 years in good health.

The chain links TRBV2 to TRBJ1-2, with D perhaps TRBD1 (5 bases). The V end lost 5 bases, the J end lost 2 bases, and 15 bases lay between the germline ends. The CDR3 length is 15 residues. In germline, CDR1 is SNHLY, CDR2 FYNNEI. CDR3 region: CASSLAHRQNYGYTF. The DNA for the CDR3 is TGTGCCAGCAGTTTAGCGCATCGACAGAACTATGGCTACACCTTC.

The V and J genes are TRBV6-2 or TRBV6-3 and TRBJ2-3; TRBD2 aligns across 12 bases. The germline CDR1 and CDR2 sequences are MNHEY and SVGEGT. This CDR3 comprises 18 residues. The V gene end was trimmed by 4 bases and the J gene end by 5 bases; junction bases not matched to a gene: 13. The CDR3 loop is CASSSLLKLAGGGDTQYF. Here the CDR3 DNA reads TGTGCCAGCAGTTCCCTCCTCAAACTAGCGGGAGGAGGAGATACGCAGTATTTT.

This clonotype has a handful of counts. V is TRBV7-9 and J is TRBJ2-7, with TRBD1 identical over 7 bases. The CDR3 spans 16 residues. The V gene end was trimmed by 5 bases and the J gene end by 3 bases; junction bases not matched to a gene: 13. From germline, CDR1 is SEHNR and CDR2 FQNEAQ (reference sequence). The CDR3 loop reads CASSAKVGDSNYEQYF. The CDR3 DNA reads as TGTGCCAGCAGCGCGAAGGTCGGGGACAGCAACTACGAGCAGTACTTC. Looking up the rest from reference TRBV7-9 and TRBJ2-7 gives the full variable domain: DTGVSQNPRHKITKRGQNVTFRCDPISEHNRLYWYRQTLGQGPEFLTYFQNEAQLEKSRLLSDRFSAERPKGSFSTLEIQRTEQGDSAMYLCASSAKVGDSNYEQYFGPGTRLTVT.

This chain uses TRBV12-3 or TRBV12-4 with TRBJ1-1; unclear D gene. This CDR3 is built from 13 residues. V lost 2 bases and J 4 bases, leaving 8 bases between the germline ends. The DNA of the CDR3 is TGTGCCAGCAGTTTAATAGGGAGCACTGAAGCTTTCTTT. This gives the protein CASSLIGSTEAFF.

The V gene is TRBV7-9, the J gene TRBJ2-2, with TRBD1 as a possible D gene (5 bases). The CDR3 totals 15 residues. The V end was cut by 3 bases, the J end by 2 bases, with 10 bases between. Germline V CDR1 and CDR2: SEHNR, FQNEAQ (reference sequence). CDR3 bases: TGTGCCAGCAGCTTGGCACAGGTTAACACCGGGGAGCTGTTTTTT. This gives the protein CASSLAQVNTGELFF.